Each of the 19 T cell receptor beta chains below was sequenced from the same sample in a study of cytomegalovirus exposure and HLA in healthy donors. Libraries were prepared by immunoSEQ multiplex PCR; TCRdb keeps only in-frame clonotypes and omits some of them. The sample yields some 130,000 clones, roughly four fifths seen once. Source material: PBMCs. The receptors originated from a man aged 25-45 years in good health and CMV-seropositive.

The chain links TRBV11-3 to TRBJ1-5; possibly TRBD1 for D (6 bases). Looked up from germline, CDR1 is SGHNT and CDR2 is YENEEA. The CDR3 is 18 residues long. Trimming removed 6 bases at V and 0 bases at J, with 21 bases between. CDR3 DNA sequence: TGTGCCAGCAGTTCCTCCCCTAACCCAGGGGATAGCAATCAGCCCCAGCATTTT. This translates into CASSSSPNPGDSNQPQHF.

The chain joins TRBV10-3 to TRBJ1-1; D is ambiguous. Germline V CDR1 and CDR2: ENHRY, SYGVKD. V was clipped by 4 bases and J by 1 base, with 13 bases between them. The CDR3 has 15 amino acids. The CDR3 bases are TGTGCCATCAGTGCCCGCGGACTGACGAACACTGAAGCTTTCTTT. The encoded protein is CAISARGLTNTEAFF.

The V call is TRBV9, the J call TRBJ2-2; 14 bases agree with TRBD2. V shed 3 bases and J 7 bases; nucleotides not matched to a gene: 5. Germline V gene sequence: CDR1 SGDLS, CDR2 YYNGEE. The CDR3 sequence is 16 residues long. The CDR3 region is CASSAGLAGGYGELFF. In DNA form, the CDR3 reads TGTGCCAGCAGCGCCGGACTAGCGGGAGGTTACGGGGAGCTGTTTTTT.

The V gene is TRBV7-2, the J gene TRBJ2-5; tentative D call: TRBD1 (5 bases). Trimming removed 5 bases from V and 7 bases from J, with 14 bases in between. The CDR3 runs to 13 residues. The V gene's germline CDR1 is SGHTA and CDR2 FQGNSA. Here the CDR3 DNA reads TGTGCCAGCAGCCCTTCGATCCAGGGGACCCAGTACTTC. Encoded protein: CASSPSIQGTQYF.

The chain combines TRBV18 with TRBJ1-1, with D perhaps matching TRBD1 (6 bases). Germline CDR1 and CDR2: KGHSH and LQKENI. CDR3 length equals 15 residues. V was shortened by 5 bases and J by 0 bases, with 13 bases between the two germline ends. In DNA form, the CDR3 reads TGTGCCAGCTCAACGACAGGATCTATGAACACTGAAGCTTTCTTT. Translating gives CASSTTGSMNTEAFF.

The rearrangement joins TRBV10-3 to TRBJ1-2, with TRBD1 matching 11 bases. The germline V gene encodes CDR1 ENHRY and CDR2 SYGVKD. With 3 bases clipped from V and 7 bases from J, the junction kept 7 bases outside the gene matches. CDR3 length: 15 amino acids. CDR3 DNA sequence: TGTGCCATCAGTGATTCCGGGACAGGGGGAAGTGGCTACACCTTC. The encoded protein is CAISDSGTGGSGYTF.

The sample holds a few counts of this clone. The genes are TRBV11-1 and TRBJ2-7; TRBD2 matches at 9 bases. The CDR3 has 13 residues. CDR1 SGHAT and CDR2 FQDESV come from the germline V gene (reference sequence). Trimming removed 3 bases from V and 5 bases from J; junction bases left unmatched: 2. In DNA form, the CDR3 reads TGTGCCAGCAGCTTGGCGGGAGGGGACGAGCAGTACTTC. It translates to CASSLAGGDEQYF.

The chain recombines TRBV5-1 with TRBJ1-2, with 12 positions matching TRBD1. V trimming: 6 bases; J trimming: 6 bases; junction bases outside the gene matches: 9. This CDR3 has 15 residues. CDR1 and CDR2 (germline): SGHRS, YFSETQ. Here the CDR3 reads CASNRGQGARDGYTF. The DNA for the CDR3 is TGCGCCAGCAACAGGGGACAGGGGGCGAGGGATGGCTACACCTTC.

The V and J genes are TRBV18 and TRBJ2-3, with TRBD2 matching 11 bases. Germline CDR1 reads KGHSH; CDR2 reads LQKENI. J gave up 1 base and V 0 bases, and 0 bases lay outside the gene matches. The CDR3 is 16 residues long. The CDR3 spells CASSPPTSGGTDTQYF. Here the CDR3 DNA reads TGTGCCAGCTCACCACCGACTAGCGGGGGCACAGATACGCAGTATTTT.

This chain uses TRBV9 with TRBJ2-1; TRBD2 might be the D (8 bases). V shed 4 bases and J shed 4 bases, with 15 bases lying between them. This CDR3 contains 15 residues. The germline CDR1 and CDR2 sequences are SGDLS and YYNGEE. Here the CDR3 DNA reads TGTGCCAGCAGCTTACAGGGGACTAGTTACAATGAGCAGTTCTTC. Amino acids: CASSLQGTSYNEQFF.

V and J are TRBV7-9 and TRBJ2-5; TRBD1 matches at 11 bases. The CDR3 has 14 amino acids. With V trimmed by 8 bases and J by 5 bases, 7 bases remained unmatched. The germline CDR1 and CDR2 sequences are SEHNR and FQNEAQ (reference sequence). The CDR3 is CASSDRGLVETQYF. The CDR3, as DNA: TGTGCCAGCTCGGACAGGGGGCTTGTGGAGACCCAGTACTTC. Supplemented by reference TRBV7-9 and TRBJ2-5, the full variable domain reads DTGVSQNPRHKITKRGQNVTFRCDPISEHNRLYWYRQTLGQGPEFLTYFQNEAQLEKSRLLSDRFSAERPKGSFSTLEIQRTEQGDSAMYLCASSDRGLVETQYFGPGTRLLVL.

The chain recombines TRBV29-1 with TRBJ2-5, with TRBD1 identical over 9 bases. The CDR3 length is 11 residues. The ends lost 6 bases at V and 6 bases at J; junction bases unmatched: 2. Looked up from germline, CDR1 is SQVTM and CDR2 is ANQGSEA. The CDR3 protein is CSVGQGQTQYF. CDR3 DNA: TGCAGCGTGGGACAGGGACAGACCCAGTACTTC.

This sequence joins TRBV29-1 and TRBJ1-2; a weak D match, TRBD1 (5 bases). This CDR3 comprises 14 residues. CDR1 and CDR2 (germline): SQVTM, ANQGSEA. V lost 1 base and J 4 bases, leaving 13 bases between the germline ends. CDR3 sequence reads: CSVEVAVQGYGYTF. As DNA, the CDR3 is TGCAGCGTTGAAGTAGCGGTCCAGGGCTATGGCTACACCTTC.

The chain links TRBV11-2 to TRBJ1-2, with a weak D call TRBD1 (5 bases). Germline CDR1 is SGHAT and CDR2 is FQNNGV. The CDR3 is 15 residues long. The V and J ends lost 4 bases and 0 bases respectively, with 12 bases between them. DNA of the CDR3: TGTGCCAGCAGCTGGGACGGCGGGACTAACTATGGCTACACCTTC. This sequence encodes CASSWDGGTNYGYTF.

The CDR3: CASSEGLAGYTDTQYF. DNA of the CDR3: TGTGCCAGCAGTGAGGGACTAGCGGGTTACACAGATACGCAGTATTTT. The chain carries TRBV2 and TRBJ2-3; 12 bases fit TRBD2. Germline V gene sequence: CDR1 SNHLY, CDR2 FYNNEI. With V trimmed by 3 bases and J by 2 bases, 3 bases remained unmatched. The CDR3 runs 16 residues.

The CDR3 bases are TGTGCCAGCAGCTCATTAGCGGGGGGGCTCGGCACAGATACGCAGTATTTT. Its translation is CASSSLAGGLGTDTQYF. The chain employs TRBV5-6 and TRBJ2-3; 11 bases match TRBD2. CDR3 length: 17 residues. Germline loops: CDR1 SGHDT, CDR2 YYEEEE. J lost 1 base, V lost 3 bases, and 7 bases had no gene match.

The rearrangement joins TRBV27 to TRBJ2-5; D perhaps matches TRBD2 (7 bases). V lost 3 bases to trimming and J lost 3 bases, with 17 bases between them. Germline V gene lookup returns CDR1 MNHEY and CDR2 SMNVEV (reference sequence). CDR3 size: 16 residues. The CDR3, as DNA: TGTGCCAGCAGTTTGGGAACAGGGCTAGCGGAAGAGACCCAGTACTTC. Translating it yields CASSLGTGLAEETQYF.

This clone has only one observation. A read error may account for a junction end that differs from germline. The CDR3 bases are TGTGCCATCAGTGCACAGGGGGCCACCTCCTCCGAGCAGTACTTC. Translated: CAISAQGATSSEQYF. The rearrangement uses TRBV10-3 and TRBJ2-7; TRBD1 agrees at 9 bases. The CDR3 contains 15 residues. Germline CDR1 ENHRY, CDR2 SYGVKD.

The chain recombines TRBV7-9 with TRBJ1-1; no definite D call. Between the trimmed V and J ends, which lost 1 base and 2 bases, there was a span of 14 bases. Germline V gene sequence: CDR1 SEHNR, CDR2 FQNEAQ (reference sequence). The CDR3 sequence is 16 residues long. CDR3 residues: CASSLERGPTNTEAFF. The CDR3 DNA is TGTGCCAGCAGCTTAGAACGGGGTCCTACTAACACTGAAGCTTTCTTT.